This T cell receptor (beta chain) comes out of a study of T cells of healthy individuals. This clonotype has at least ten counts. TCRdb recomputed calls from the 5' RACE reads with MiXCR, one row per CDR3 protein. Of about 60,000 distinct CDR3 sequences in the sample, 15% to 20% were seen once. V was clipped by 1 base and J by 11 bases; unmatched bases: 6. The CDR3 covers 13 residues. Per the germline V gene, CDR1 is LGHDT and CDR2 is YNNKEL (reference sequence). The chain is built from TRBV3-1 and TRBJ2-3; 7 bases map to TRBD2. The clonotype was recovered from a human donor in good health. The CDR3 region is CASSQGEGLLQYF. The CDR3 nucleotides read TGTGCCAGCAGCCAAGGGGAGGGACTCCTGCAGTATTTT.